This TCR beta chain was captured by sequencing in a study of CD8 T cells in Susac syndrome. Study-level results: As the study acknowledged, the number of individuals in its TCR sequencing and HLA analysis was relatively small.

Germline CDR1 reads MDHEN; CDR2 reads SYDVKM. This CDR3 is built from 15 residues. After removal of 6 bases from V and 0 bases from J, the junction contained 5 bases not matched to a gene. In the case of this clonotype: Its antigen is currently unknown.

Random hexamers served to reverse transcribe roughly 0.45 to 1 ug RNA. Using its own MiXCR run on the immunoSEQ multiplex PCR reads, TCRdb lists one record per CDR3 protein. In the table there are approximately 120,000 distinct CDR3 sequences, around 94% of which are singletons. Sequencing was done on a sample of CD8+ T cells from PBMCs. The V gene is TRBV28, the J gene TRBJ1-5; the match to TRBD1 covers 7 bases. The receptor's source is a human donor with Susac syndrome. The CDR3 spells CASSRQGRSNQPQHF. The CDR3, as DNA: TGTGCCAGCAGCCGACAGGGTCGTAGCAATCAGCCCCAGCATTTT.